This paragraph covers one T cell receptor (beta chain) sequence. The data are from a study of blood T cell repertoires in COVID-19. Under the authors' procedure: Reference gene primer amplification gave nucleated cell count estimates. TCRdb's table, derived via immunoSEQ multiplex PCR, lists solely in-frame clones and lacks some. V, J and clone size are taken as reported in that table, and D and trimming were inferred from the DNA itself. This table holds tens of thousands of clones, 85% to 90% found once. The sample comprised peripheral blood. The clonotype originates from a woman between 50 and 59 years old with active or convalescent COVID-19.

This CDR3 reads CASSLERGRETQYF. CDR3 sequence (DNA): TGTGCCAGCAGCTTGGAAAGGGGGCGAGAGACCCAGTACTTC. The genes are TRBV5-5 and TRBJ2-5, with 7 bases matching TRBD1. CDR3 length equals 14 residues. V lost 0 bases and J lost 4; bases outside the gene matches: 3. From germline, CDR1 is SGHKS and CDR2 YYEKEE (reference sequence).